These T cell receptor beta chains were read from a single sample in a study of beta chain features in type 1 diabetes. Clones were read by immunoSEQ multiplex PCR, and TCRdb kept only the in-frame ones, dropping some. Counted here are some 290,000 clones, around 25% occurring once; the ten biggest clones make up about 0.012%. The sequenced material came from naive CD4+ T cells from blood. These receptors were taken from a woman aged 25 to 39 with type 1 diabetes. Both conserved end residues are part of each CDR3. The D gene is left open where the match is weak. Clone size is shown for a subset of rows, as once, few, many or a class of expanded clone.

v_call	clone_size	d_call	j_call	cdr3_aa	cdr3_nt
TRBV18	NA	NA	TRBJ2-2	CASYPTEARELFF	TGTGCCAGCTATCCCACTGAGGCCCGGGAGCTGTTTTTT
TRBV6-6	NA	NA	TRBJ2-7	CASSYSVGYEQYF	TGTGCCAGCAGTTACTCCGTCGGCTACGAGCAGTACTTC
TRBV9	NA	TRBD2	TRBJ2-1	CASSVASLAGVSRDEQFF	TGTGCCAGCAGCGTAGCTTCCCTAGCGGGAGTATCTCGGGATGAGCAGTTCTTC
TRBV7-9	few	TRBD2	TRBJ2-3	CASSPLAVREDTQYF	TGTGCCAGCAGCCCGCTAGCGGTCCGCGAGGATACGCAGTATTTT
TRBV5-1	NA	TRBD1	TRBJ1-2	CASSSGTANYGYTF	TGCGCCAGCAGCTCTGGGACAGCTAACTATGGCTACACCTTC
TRBV2	NA	NA	TRBJ1-2	CASRTGGGYTF	TGTGCCAGCAGGACAGGCGGCGGCTACACCTTC
TRBV11-3	NA	TRBD2	TRBJ2-3	CASKAGGPSTDTQYF	TGTGCCAGCAAAGCGGGAGGGCCCTCGACAGATACGCAGTATTTT
TRBV30	few	TRBD1	TRBJ2-7	CAWSVRDRVPPLEQYF	TGTGCCTGGAGTGTACGAGACAGGGTCCCACCCCTCGAGCAGTACTTC
TRBV7-3	NA	NA	TRBJ1-1	CASSLHGVNTEAFF	TGTGCCAGCAGCCTACACGGGGTGAACACTGAAGCTTTCTTT
TRBV15	NA	NA	TRBJ2-5	CATSRGRAELDF	TGTGCCACCAGCAGAGGGCGGGCAGAGTTGGACTTC
TRBV28	few	TRBD2	TRBJ2-2	CASRTGGLTTGELFF	TGTGCCAGCAGGACGGGAGGGCTAACCACCGGGGAGCTGTTTTTT
TRBV30	few	NA	TRBJ2-3	CAWRGPLPTDTQYF	TGTGCCTGGAGGGGCCCTCTACCCACAGATACGCAGTATTTT
TRBV11-3	few	NA	TRBJ2-5	CASSVGPSQETQYF	TGTGCCAGCAGCGTGGGGCCCTCCCAAGAGACCCAGTACTTC
TRBV4-1	NA	NA	TRBJ2-5	CASSQDAGPTQETQYF	TGCGCCAGCAGCCAAGATGCGGGGCCCACACAAGAGACCCAGTACTTC
TRBV29-1	NA	NA	TRBJ2-5	CSVEGGLATQETQYF	TGCAGCGTTGAGGGCGGCCTAGCTACCCAAGAGACCCAGTACTTC
TRBV5-1	NA	TRBD1	TRBJ2-5	CASTLHGTGGETQYF	TGCGCCAGCACCCTCCACGGGACAGGGGGCGAGACCCAGTACTTC